The T cell receptor beta chain described here comes from a study of T cell changes during pregnancy in multiple sclerosis. Produced via immunoSEQ multiplex PCR; TCRdb's table is partial and in-frame only. This table has more than 90,000 clones, 92% appearing once. This clone was seen only once. The CDR3 totals 15 residues. Unmatched junction bases numbered 16, after V lost 9 bases and J lost 5 bases. From germline, CDR1 is LNHDA and CDR2 SQIVND (reference sequence). This sample comprised peripheral blood, obtained in the first trimester of pregnancy. This receptor was taken from a female donor with multiple sclerosis, enrolled in a pregnancy study. J is TRBJ2-7 and V is TRBV19; 7 positions agree with TRBD1. CDR3 coding DNA: TGTGCCAGGATACTCTTCGACAGGGCTCTTCACGAGCAGTACTTC. Its translation: CARILFDRALHEQYF.